This entry describes one T cell receptor (beta chain). V was trimmed by 5 bases and J by 5 bases, leaving 15 bases between them. The CDR3 consists of 15 residues. The V gene's germline CDR1 is MNHNY and CDR2 SVGAGI (reference sequence). The data originate from a study of cytomegalovirus exposure and HLA in healthy donors. PCR amplification relied on 60 Vbeta primers (plus 13 Jbeta primers). Repertoires were generated with immunoSEQ multiplex PCR, while TCRdb's copy carries only in-frame clones and drops some. The sample holds about 170,000 clones, roughly 81% seen once. The rearrangement links TRBV6-6 to TRBJ2-2, with a weak D call TRBD1 (6 bases). Input material: PBMCs. This TCR was recovered from a man aged 25-45 years in good health and CMV-seropositive. This CDR3 reads CASSPRDKGTGELFF. CDR3 coding DNA: TGTGCCAGCAGTCCCCGGGACAAAGGGACCGGGGAGCTGTTTTTT.